This TCR beta chain was profiled in a study of STAT5B mutations in CD4+ large granular lymphocyte leukemia. Buffy coats from healthy blood donors served as controls. To note about this clone: What it binds is not known.

Germline-derived CDR1 and CDR2 are SGHTA and FQGNSA. V was shortened by 5 bases and J by 4 bases, with 9 bases between the two germline ends. CDR3 length: 13 residues. Study results and caveats: Top patient clones used TRBV06 genes more often: 8/27 versus 2/35 in controls.

The assay was run at survey level. Method: immunoSEQ multiplex PCR; TCRdb's copy keeps in-frame clones and lacks some. The table lists approximately 49,000 clones, about 70% of them singletons. This chain connects TRBV7-2 to TRBJ1-5; maybe TRBD1 (5 bases). The specimen sequenced was CD4+ T cells from blood buffy coats. This receptor was obtained from a human donor in good health. The CDR3 region is CASSRDGNQPQHF. For the CDR3, the DNA is TGTGCCAGCAGCAGGGACGGGAATCAGCCCCAGCATTTT.